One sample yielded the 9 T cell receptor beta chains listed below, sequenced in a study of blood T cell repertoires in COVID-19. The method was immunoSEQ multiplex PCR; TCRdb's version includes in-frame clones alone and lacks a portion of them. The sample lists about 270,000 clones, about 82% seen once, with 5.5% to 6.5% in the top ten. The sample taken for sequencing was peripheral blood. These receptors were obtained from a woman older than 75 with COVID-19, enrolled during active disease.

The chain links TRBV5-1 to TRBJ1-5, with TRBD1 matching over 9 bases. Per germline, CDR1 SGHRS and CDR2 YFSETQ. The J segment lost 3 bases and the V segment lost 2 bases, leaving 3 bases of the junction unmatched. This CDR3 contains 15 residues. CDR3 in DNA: TGCGCCAGCAGCTTCGGGACAGGGATCAATCAGCCCCAGCATTTT. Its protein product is CASSFGTGINQPQHF.

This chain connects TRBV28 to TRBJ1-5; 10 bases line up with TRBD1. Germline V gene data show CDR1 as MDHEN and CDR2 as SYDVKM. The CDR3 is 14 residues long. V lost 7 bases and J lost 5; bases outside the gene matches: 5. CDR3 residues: CASKPGQGHQPQHF. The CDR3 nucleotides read TGTGCCAGCAAACCGGGACAGGGGCATCAGCCCCAGCATTTT.

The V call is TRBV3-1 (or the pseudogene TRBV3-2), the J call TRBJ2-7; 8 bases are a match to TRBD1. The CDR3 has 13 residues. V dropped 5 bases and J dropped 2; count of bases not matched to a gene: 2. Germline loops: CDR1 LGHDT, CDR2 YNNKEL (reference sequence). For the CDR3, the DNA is TGTGCCAGCAGCTGGGGACAGGCCTACGAGCAGTACTTC. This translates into CASSWGQAYEQYF.

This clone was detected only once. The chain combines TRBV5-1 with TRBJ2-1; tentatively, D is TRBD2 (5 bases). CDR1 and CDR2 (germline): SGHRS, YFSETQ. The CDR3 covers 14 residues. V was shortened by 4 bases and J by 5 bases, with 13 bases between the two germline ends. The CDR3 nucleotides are TGCGCCAGCAGCATGGACTCTGTCGACAATGAGCAGTTCTTC. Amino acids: CASSMDSVDNEQFF.

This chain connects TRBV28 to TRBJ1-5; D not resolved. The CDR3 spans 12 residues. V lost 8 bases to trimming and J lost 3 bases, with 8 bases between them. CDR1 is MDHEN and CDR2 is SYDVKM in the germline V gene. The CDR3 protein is CASRRTNQPQHF. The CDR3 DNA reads TGTGCCAGCCGGAGGACCAATCAGCCCCAGCATTTT.

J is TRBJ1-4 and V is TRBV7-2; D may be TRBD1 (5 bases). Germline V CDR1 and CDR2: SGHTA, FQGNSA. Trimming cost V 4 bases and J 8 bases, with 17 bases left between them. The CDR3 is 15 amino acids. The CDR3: CASSSDGFRGEKLFF. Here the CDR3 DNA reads TGTGCCAGCAGCTCCGACGGATTTAGGGGCGAAAAACTGTTTTTT.

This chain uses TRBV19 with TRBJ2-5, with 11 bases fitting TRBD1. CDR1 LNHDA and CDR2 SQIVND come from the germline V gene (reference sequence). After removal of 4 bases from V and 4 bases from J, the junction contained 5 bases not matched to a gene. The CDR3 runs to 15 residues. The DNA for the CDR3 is TGTGCCAGTAGTAGGAAGGACAGGGGGCCAGAGACCCAGTACTTC. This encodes CASSRKDRGPETQYF.

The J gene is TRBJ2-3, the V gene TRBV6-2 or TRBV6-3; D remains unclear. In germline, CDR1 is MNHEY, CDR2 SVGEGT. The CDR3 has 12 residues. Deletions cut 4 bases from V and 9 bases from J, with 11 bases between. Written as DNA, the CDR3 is TGTGCCAGCAGTTCCACTCCACCCACGCAGTATTTT. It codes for CASSSTPPTQYF.

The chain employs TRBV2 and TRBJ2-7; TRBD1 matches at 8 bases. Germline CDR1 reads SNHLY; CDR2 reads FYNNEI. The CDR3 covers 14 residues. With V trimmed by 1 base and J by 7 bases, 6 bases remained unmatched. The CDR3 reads CASSEVQGAREQYF. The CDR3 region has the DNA TGTGCCAGCAGTGAAGTTCAGGGGGCACGGGAGCAGTACTTC. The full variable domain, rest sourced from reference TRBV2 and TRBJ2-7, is EPEVTQTPSHQVTQMGQEVILRCVPISNHLYFYWYRQILGQKVEFLVSFYNNEISEKSEIFDDQFSVERPDGSNFTLKIRSTKLEDSAMYFCASSEVQGAREQYFGPGTRLTVT.